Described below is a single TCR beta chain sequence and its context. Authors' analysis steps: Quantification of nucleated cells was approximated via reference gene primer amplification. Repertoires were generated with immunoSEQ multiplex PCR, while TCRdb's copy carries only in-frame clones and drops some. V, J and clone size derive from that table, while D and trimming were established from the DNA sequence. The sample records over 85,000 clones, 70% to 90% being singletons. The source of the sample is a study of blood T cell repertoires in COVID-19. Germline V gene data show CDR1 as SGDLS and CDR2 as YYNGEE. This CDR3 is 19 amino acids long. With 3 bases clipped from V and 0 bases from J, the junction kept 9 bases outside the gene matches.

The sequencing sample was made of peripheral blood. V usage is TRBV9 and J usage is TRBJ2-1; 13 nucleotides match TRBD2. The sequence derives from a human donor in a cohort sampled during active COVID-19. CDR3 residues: CASSAIRTSGRSSYNEQFF. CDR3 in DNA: TGTGCCAGCAGCGCCATTCGGACTAGCGGGAGAAGCTCCTACAATGAGCAGTTCTTC.